Presented here are 9 T cell receptor beta chains from one specimen sequenced in a study of tumor and adjacent non-tumor tissue in lung cancer. The template was RNA from unsorted bulk tissue. The normal lung tissue was taken more than 3 cm from the tumor edge. A modified ARM-PCR protocol with three rounds of nested PCR amplified TCRbeta. TCRdb fed the multiplex PCR reads into MiXCR, producing one record per CDR3 protein. Seen here are 60,000 to 65,000 distinct CDR3 sequences, 61% observed once, and the top ten hold about 31%. Sample: distant non-tumor lung tissue. Receptors originate from an older man with non-small cell lung cancer.

Note on this clonotype: A clone one base away is much larger, so this may be a read error. The chain joins TRBV7-8 to TRBJ1-1, with D possibly TRBD1 on 5 matching bases. CDR3 length: 17 residues. Germline-derived CDR1 and CDR2 are SGHVS and FQNEAQ. DNA of the CDR3: TGTGTCAGCAGCCTCCCCGAGGGCCAGGGTATTAACACTGAAGCTTTCTTT. Amino acid sequence: CVSSLPEGQGINTEAFF.

This clonotype was recorded once. Mismatch with germline at one junction end may stem from a read error. The chain employs TRBV29-1 and TRBJ1-1; D gene ambiguous. CDR3 size: 13 residues. Looked up from germline, CDR1 is SQVTM and CDR2 is ANQGSEA. The CDR3 spells CSVVRTPNTEASF. The CDR3 DNA is TGCAGCGTTGTGAGGACCCCTAACACTGAAGCGTCCTTT.

This clonotype was recorded many times. V and J are TRBV20-1 and TRBJ1-6, with 9 bases matching TRBD1. Germline loops: CDR1 DFQATT, CDR2 SNEGSKA (reference sequence). J gave up 7 bases and V 0 bases, and 7 bases lay outside the gene matches. The CDR3 runs to 16 residues. The CDR3 here is CSARETGGTGNSPLHF. The CDR3 DNA reads as TGCAGTGCTAGAGAGACAGGGGGGACTGGAAATTCACCCCTCCACTTT.

With respect to this clonotype: An end of the junction differs from the germline gene, which may be a read error. The chain combines TRBV29-1 with TRBJ2-1; D is uncertain. This CDR3 region has 14 residues. Germline CDR1 and CDR2: SQVTM and ANQGSEA. The CDR3 sequence is CSTDDQSSYDEQFF. The CDR3 bases are TGCAGCACTGACGACCAGAGCTCCTACGATGAGCAGTTCTTC.

V is TRBV11-2 and J is TRBJ2-7; perhaps D is TRBD1 or TRBD2 (5 bases each). CDR3 length: 14 residues. Germline CDR1 is SGHAT and CDR2 is FQNNGV. Trimming shortened V by 1 base and J by 7 bases, and 14 bases separated the two germline ends. The CDR3 DNA reads as TGTGCCAGCAGCTTAGTAGACAGAGACTATGAGCAGTACTTC. This codes for CASSLVDRDYEQYF.

This clonotype was recorded only once. One end of the junction is discordant with germline, which a read error may explain. V and J are TRBV20-1 and TRBJ1-1, with 12 positions matching TRBD1. The CDR3 totals 14 residues. Germline-derived CDR1 and CDR2 are DFQATT and SNEGSKA (reference sequence). CDR3 region: CNARDRGQGTEAFF. CDR3 sequence (DNA): TGCAATGCTAGGGACAGGGGGCAGGGGACTGAAGCTTTCTTT.

Points on this clonotype: The junction departs from the called germline gene at one end, perhaps through a read error. This sequence joins TRBV11-2 and TRBJ1-4; 7 nucleotides agree with TRBD1. CDR3 length: 15 residues. Germline V gives CDR1 SGHAT, CDR2 FQNNGV. CDR3 sequence (DNA): TGTGACAGCAGCTTAAGGGGGCCGGGGTATGAAAAACTGTTTTTT. It is translated as CDSSLRGPGYEKLFF.

The sample holds a few counts of this clonotype. The chain joins TRBV5-1 to TRBJ2-1; TRBD1 or TRBD2 may be the D gene (6 bases each). The germline V and J ends were trimmed by 6 bases and 3 bases, with 19 bases remaining between them. The length of the CDR3 is 16 residues. Germline V gene lookup returns CDR1 SGHRS and CDR2 YFSETQ. CDR3 residues: CASNSGAKVLYNEQFF. In nucleotides, the CDR3 is TGCGCCAGCAACTCGGGGGCGAAAGTTCTCTACAATGAGCAGTTCTTC.

This clonotype is judged medium-sized. This chain joins TRBV6-5 and TRBJ1-4, with D unresolved. The V gene's germline CDR1 is MNHEY and CDR2 SVGAGI. CDR3 length: 14 residues. V lost 4 bases and J 7 bases, leaving 13 bases between the germline ends. This CDR3 is CASSSSWVGEKLFF. The CDR3 coding sequence is TGTGCCAGCAGTTCGTCTTGGGTGGGTGAAAAACTGTTTTTT.